The rows below give T cell receptor beta chains drawn from one sample of a study of shared clonotypes between healthy human individuals. Produced via immunoSEQ multiplex PCR; TCRdb's table is partial and in-frame only. The sample lists roughly 700,000 clones; over 65% were seen once. Sequencing input: memory CD4+ T cells sorted from blood. The source of these receptors is a woman in her twenties or thirties in good health. The conserved cysteine and the conserved F or W are not part of the CDR3 here. Each record gives: V gene, J gene, CDR3 protein.

TRBV19	TRBJ1-1	ASSIVGVYTEAF
TRBV5-1	TRBJ2-5	ASSLAASGSIKTQY
TRBV7-9	TRBJ2-2	ASSFISSGELF
TRBV19	TRBJ1-5	ASSFLRGPSNQPQH
TRBV6-6	TRBJ1-5	ASSYSFGQPQH
TRBV30	TRBJ2-7	AWRRSDRDEQY
TRBV11-1	TRBJ2-7	ASSPPRDFSNEQY
TRBV5-1	TRBJ2-1	ASSASSGEIQF
TRBV2	TRBJ1-1	ASRADMNTEAF
TRBV29-1	TRBJ1-2	SVGGLGSYGYT
TRBV19	TRBJ2-7	ASSPFDSYEQY
TRBV10-3	TRBJ2-7	AIRATGDRASEQY
TRBV19	TRBJ2-2	ASRWLAGDAGELF
TRBV9	TRBJ1-1	ASRENRGPEAF
TRBV6-1	TRBJ2-7	ASRHTDHYTYEQY
TRBV7-9	TRBJ1-5	ASSLGDNQPQH
TRBV9	TRBJ1-5	ARINRDRGRQPQH
TRBV19	TRBJ2-5	ASKEQAGGETQY
TRBV10-3	TRBJ1-4	AISGYPGQGYGKLF
TRBV28	TRBJ2-2	ASSGSNTGELF
TRBV29-1	TRBJ1-1	SVERQGAAF
TRBV6-5	TRBJ1-3	ASSGDRGFGNTIY
TRBV19	TRBJ2-1	ASSLGRARVHEQF
TRBV18	TRBJ2-1	ASSPKRDNEQF
TRBV2	TRBJ2-5	ASKKLADKEDQY
TRBV2	TRBJ2-5	ASSVQGQPQETQY
TRBV11-2	TRBJ1-4	ASNAGQVFEKLF
TRBV19	TRBJ2-1	ASSRRTSLF
TRBV9	TRBJ2-1	ASSPRDRSPPGEQF
TRBV19	TRBJ2-6	ASTAAHSGANVLT
TRBV27	TRBJ2-1	ASSPPDRGLTYNGQF
TRBV10-1	TRBJ2-3	ASSDRADTQY
TRBV7-9	TRBJ1-2	ASSLGELYGYT
TRBV5-8	TRBJ2-1	ASSLGTSGRASGNEQF
TRBV5-6	TRBJ1-5	ASSLFDANQPQH
TRBV28	TRBJ2-6	ASSFRGLGATGANVLT
TRBV19	TRBJ1-5	ASSFRGGGGQPQH
TRBV28	TRBJ1-6	ASSLSGLRLH
TRBV5-1	TRBJ2-7	ASSTGTVYEQY
TRBV7-2	TRBJ2-5	ASSLWELSDEGETQY
TRBV6-4	TRBJ2-3	ASSAGTGSTDTQY
TRBV19	TRBJ1-5	ASSILADRGNQPQH
TRBV15	TRBJ1-3	ATSRDILRTSGNTIY
TRBV4-1	TRBJ1-1	ASSQDLWAGGIGTEAF
TRBV19	TRBJ1-2	ASSIQGWNGYT
TRBV7-7	TRBJ2-3	ASSPGPQDTQY
TRBV7-2	TRBJ2-3	ASSPGPNTDTQY
TRBV19	TRBJ1-1	ASSRDLRNTEAF
TRBV4-1	TRBJ2-5	ASSQGSRGGQETQY
TRBV5-5	TRBJ1-3	ASSLVTTGNTIY
TRBV19	TRBJ2-1	ASSIRHPTSGSANEQF
TRBV5-8	TRBJ2-5	ASSYPGGLETQY
TRBV25-1	TRBJ1-4	ASSDPRRDSNEKLF
TRBV27	TRBJ1-2	ASSLTLGTGFGGYT
TRBV6-1	TRBJ2-7	ASRGRYGPYEQY